Shown below are 17 T cell receptor beta chains from a single sample sequenced in a study of blood T cell repertoires in COVID-19 (dated by TCRdb to the early 2020s). The receptor library was made with the immunoSEQ multiplex PCR assay. TCRdb's version of the immuneACCESS table is confined to in-frame rearrangements and falls short of the full clone set. An unresolved V gene accounts for under half of the shortfall where checked; the remainder is of unknown origin. The sample yields fewer than 350,000 clones; about 87% were counted once. Clones ranked in the top ten supply 7.8% of the sample. Specimen: peripheral blood. The origin of the receptors is a woman in her fifties or sixties who had recovered from COVID-19.

The rearrangement joins TRBV18 to TRBJ2-3; 9 nucleotides match TRBD2. Germline trimming cut 3 bases from V and 10 bases from J; bases unmatched to any gene: 14. Germline CDR1 and CDR2: KGHSH and LQKENI. The length of the CDR3 is 16 residues. The CDR3 sequence is CASSPRDSGRTTAQYF. The CDR3 DNA is TGTGCCAGCTCACCTCGCGATAGCGGGAGAACGACGGCGCAGTATTTT. Full variable domain (missing parts from reference TRBV18 and TRBJ2-3): NAGVMQNPRHLVRRRGQEARLRCSPMKGHSHVYWYRQLPEEGLKFMVYLQKENIIDESGMPKERFSAEFPKEGPSILRIQQVVRGDSAAYFCASSPRDSGRTTAQYFGPGTRLTVL.

The chain couples TRBV29-1 to TRBJ1-1; the D is unclear. The CDR3 runs to 14 residues. Germline CDR1 reads SQVTM; CDR2 reads ANQGSEA. Trimming cost V 4 bases and J 0 bases, with 12 bases left between them. The CDR3 bases are TGCAGCGTTGTACGGGAGGTTATGAACACTGAAGCTTTCTTT. This sequence encodes CSVVREVMNTEAFF. The whole variable domain, filled in from reference TRBV29-1 and TRBJ1-1, reads SAVISQKPSRDICQRGTSLTIQCQVDSQVTMMFWYRQQPGQSLTLIATANQGSEATYESGFVIDKFPISRPNLTFSTLTVSNMSPEDSSIYLCSVVREVMNTEAFFGQGTRLTVV.

The chain recombines TRBV19 with TRBJ2-5, with 9 bases fitting TRBD1. Germline CDR1 LNHDA, CDR2 SQIVND (reference sequence). This CDR3 has 14 residues. V lost 4 bases, J lost 4 bases, and 4 bases stayed unmatched. This CDR3 is CASSRTGEAETQYF. Written as DNA, the CDR3 is TGTGCCAGTAGTAGGACAGGGGAGGCAGAGACCCAGTACTTC.

The chain uses TRBV19 and TRBJ1-1, with D uncertain. V was cut by 5 bases and J by 1 base, with 14 bases left in between. In germline, CDR1 is LNHDA, CDR2 SQIVND (reference sequence). The CDR3 is 15 amino acids. The CDR3 nucleotides read TGTGCCAGTAGTCAAAACCCCTCCGGGAACACTGAAGCTTTCTTT. Its protein is CASSQNPSGNTEAFF.

The gene calls are TRBV6-5 and TRBJ2-6, with 8 bases matching TRBD1. V was clipped by 6 bases and J by 2 bases; unmatched bases: 3. The CDR3 is made up of 15 amino acids. CDR1 MNHEY and CDR2 SVGAGI come from the germline V gene. The CDR3: CASRKQGAGANVLTF. DNA of the CDR3: TGTGCCAGCAGAAAACAGGGGGCTGGGGCCAACGTCCTGACTTTC.

The chain has TRBV3-1 (or the pseudogene TRBV3-2) and TRBJ2-2, with 10 bases fitting TRBD1. V was pared by 4 bases and J by 7 bases, with 6 bases of the junction left unmatched. CDR3 length: 15 amino acids. Germline V CDR1 and CDR2: LGHDT, YNNKEL (reference sequence). CDR3 DNA sequence: TGTGCCAGCAGCCTCGGGACAGGGGTAGGCGGGGAGCTGTTTTTT. It specifies CASSLGTGVGGELFF.

The chain joins TRBV29-1 to TRBJ2-5; tentatively, D is TRBD1 (6 bases). Trimming shortened V by 6 bases and J by 5 bases, and 16 bases separated the two germline ends. Germline CDR1 reads SQVTM; CDR2 reads ANQGSEA. The CDR3 is made up of 13 amino acids. CDR3 in DNA: TGCAGCGTGAGGGGGAGCATCGGGGAGACCCAGTACTTC. As protein: CSVRGSIGETQYF.

J is TRBJ2-2 and V is TRBV30, with D possibly TRBD2 on 7 matching bases. Germline assignment: CDR1 GTSNPN and CDR2 SVGIG (reference sequence). With 2 bases removed from V and 6 bases from J, the gap between germline ends came to 16 bases. This CDR3 region has 15 residues. The CDR3 region is CAWSMGGGGPGELFF. DNA for the CDR3: TGTGCCTGGAGTATGGGGGGGGGCGGGCCCGGGGAGCTGTTTTTT.

The V and J genes are TRBV7-2 and TRBJ2-1, with 9 positions matching TRBD2. This CDR3 region has 19 residues. Trimming removed 1 base from V and 8 bases from J; junction bases left unmatched: 18. From germline, CDR1 is SGHTA and CDR2 FQGNSA. The CDR3 bases are TGTGCCAGCAGCTTAGTTCCCCTAGCTGCGGGAGGGCAGAGAGATGAGCAGTTCTTC. Protein product: CASSLVPLAAGGQRDEQFF.

This clone turned up a few times. The chain is built from TRBV7-6 and TRBJ1-1, with 9 bases identical to TRBD1. The CDR3 sequence is 13 residues long. Unmatched junction bases numbered 3, after V lost 8 bases and J lost 2 bases. CDR1 is SGHVS and CDR2 is FNYEAQ in the germline V gene. The CDR3 region is CASRTGVNTEAFF. CDR3 nucleotide sequence: TGTGCCAGCCGGACAGGGGTTAACACTGAAGCTTTCTTT.

This clone was picked up a small number of times. The genes are TRBV19 and TRBJ2-1; D uncertain. Germline V gives CDR1 LNHDA, CDR2 SQIVND (reference sequence). The CDR3 has 15 amino acids. Between the trimmed V and J ends, which lost 6 bases and 0 bases, there was a span of 12 bases. Written as DNA, the CDR3 is TGTGCCAGTAGCCTGACTCTTAGCTCCTACAATGAGCAGTTCTTC. It translates to CASSLTLSSYNEQFF. The variable domain in full, completed from reference TRBV19 and TRBJ2-1, reads DGGITQSPKYLFRKEGQNVTLSCEQNLNHDAMYWYRQDPGQGLRLIYYSQIVNDFQKGDIAEGYSVSREKKESFPLTVTSAQKNPTAFYLCASSLTLSSYNEQFFGPGTRLTVL.

The genes are TRBV19 and TRBJ1-1; D is ambiguous. Between the trimmed V and J ends, which lost 3 bases and 1 base, there was a span of 12 bases. Germline CDR1 and CDR2: LNHDA and SQIVND (reference sequence). The CDR3 is 15 residues long. CDR3 bases: TGTGCCAGTAGTATCCGCGGCGGAGAGAACACTGAAGCTTTCTTT. Residues: CASSIRGGENTEAFF.

The table lists this clone with a count of one. In DNA form, the CDR3 reads TGTGCCTGGAGCCCCGTCAGTGAAGCTTTCTTT. This codes for CAWSPVSEAFF. V gene TRBV30 combines with J gene TRBJ1-1, with D uncertain. The germline V gene encodes CDR1 GTSNPN and CDR2 SVGIG (reference sequence). The V and J ends lost 3 bases and 7 bases respectively, with 9 bases between them. This CDR3 has 11 amino acids.

The chain couples TRBV6-6 to TRBJ2-3; 10 bases match TRBD2. Per the germline V gene, CDR1 is MNHNY and CDR2 is SVGAGI (reference sequence). This CDR3 is built from 16 residues. With 4 bases clipped from V and 2 bases from J, the junction kept 6 bases outside the gene matches. This CDR3 is CASSFSAGGTTDTQYF. The CDR3 DNA reads TGTGCCAGCAGTTTCTCAGCGGGAGGGACCACAGATACGCAGTATTTT.

To note about this clone: Without the conserved terminal phenylalanine or tryptophan, this CDR3 likely stems from a read error. It is unclear where the CDR3 begins or ends on the DNA, so no DNA is shown, and the CDR3 is as TCRdb lists it. The chain carries TRBV27 and TRBJ2-7; the table calls TRBD2, which could not be checked here. Germline CDR1 and CDR2: MNHEY and SMNVEV (reference sequence). The CDR3 contains 15 residues when both ends are counted. This CDR3 is CASSLSSGGAVRAVL.

The chain links TRBV6-6 to TRBJ2-7; perhaps TRBD1 as D (6 bases). This CDR3 region has 16 residues. From germline, CDR1 is MNHNY and CDR2 SVGAGI (reference sequence). V lost 6 bases to trimming and J lost 2 bases, with 20 bases between them. The CDR3 DNA sequence: TGTGCCAGCAGCCCCTTGTCGCGCGGACAGACCTACGAGCAGTACTTC. Protein: CASSPLSRGQTYEQYF.

The chain links TRBV6-1 to TRBJ1-2; 12 nucleotides match TRBD1. The CDR3 length is 15 residues. Germline V CDR1 and CDR2: MNHNS, SASEGT. Losses at the gene ends were 3 bases for V and 8 bases for J; bases not matched to a gene: 7. The CDR3: CASSDRDRGHRGYTF. The DNA for the CDR3 is TGTGCCAGCAGTGACCGGGACAGGGGGCATCGCGGCTACACCTTC.